These T cell receptor beta chains were read from a single sample in a study of blood T cells in healthy people across ages. TCRdb re-called the 5' RACE reads with MiXCR, one entry per CDR3 protein. The sample yields about 1.4 million distinct CDR3 sequences, approximately 59% seen once. Sequenced material: blood. Every receptor here comes from a man aged 18 to 30 in good health. Each CDR3 is given with its conserved first and last residue. A D gene is named only where the DNA matches it firmly. The size of a clone is reported for some rows only, either as once, few or many, or as a class for expanded clones.

J gene: TRBJ1-4; V gene: TRBV29-1; clone size: few; D gene: TRBD1; CDR3 DNA: TGCAGCGTTCTATGGGACAGGGAAGAAAAACTGTTTTTT; CDR3 protein: CSVLWDREEKLFF
J gene: TRBJ1-5; V gene: TRBV28; clone size: .; D gene: TRBD1; CDR3 DNA: TGTGCCAGCAGTTTGGGACAGGGTCATCAGCCCCAGCATTTT; CDR3 protein: CASSLGQGHQPQHF
J gene: TRBJ2-1; V gene: TRBV5-4; clone size: .; D gene: .; CDR3 DNA: TGTGCCAGCACCTCGCCATTCCCGAGGAACTACAAGGAGCAGTTCTTC; CDR3 protein: CASTSPFPRNYKEQFF
J gene: TRBJ2-7; V gene: TRBV4-1; clone size: .; D gene: .; CDR3 DNA: TGCGCCAGCAGCCAAGCCACCGGGCCCTCCTACGAGCAGTACTTC; CDR3 protein: CASSQATGPSYEQYF
J gene: TRBJ1-2; V gene: TRBV7-6; clone size: few; D gene: .; CDR3 DNA: TGTGCCAGCAGCCCCCTGGGGGATGGCGGCTACACCTTC; CDR3 protein: CASSPLGDGGYTF
J gene: TRBJ1-2; V gene: TRBV6-1; clone size: few; D gene: .; CDR3 DNA: TGTGCCAGCAACCCTACAGGGCTGGAAGGCTACACCTTC; CDR3 protein: CASNPTGLEGYTF
J gene: TRBJ1-1; V gene: TRBV20-1; clone size: .; D gene: .; CDR3 DNA: TGCAGTGCTAGCCTTACAGGGTGGGATGAAGCTTTCTTT; CDR3 protein: CSASLTGWDEAFF
J gene: TRBJ2-7; V gene: TRBV27; clone size: .; D gene: .; CDR3 DNA: TGTGCCAGCAGTTCCCTCGAAACACCATCCTACGAGCAGTACTTC; CDR3 protein: CASSSLETPSYEQYF
J gene: TRBJ2-7; V gene: TRBV12-3/TRBV12-4; clone size: few; D gene: .; CDR3 DNA: TGTGCCAGCAGTTTTAGGGGCAGCGCCTACGAGCAGTACTTC; CDR3 protein: CASSFRGSAYEQYF
J gene: TRBJ2-5; V gene: TRBV28; clone size: .; D gene: .; CDR3 DNA: TGTGCCAGCAGTTTGCCGTACCAAGAGACCCAGTACTTC; CDR3 protein: CASSLPYQETQYF
J gene: TRBJ2-3; V gene: TRBV6-6; clone size: few; D gene: .; CDR3 DNA: TGTGCCACCCTACAGGGCGCTACGCAGTATTTT; CDR3 protein: CATLQGATQYF
J gene: TRBJ2-1; V gene: TRBV2; clone size: .; D gene: TRBD1; CDR3 DNA: TGTGCCAGGGGGACAGATTACAATGAGCAGTTCTTC; CDR3 protein: CARGTDYNEQFF
J gene: TRBJ2-7; V gene: TRBV6-1; clone size: once; D gene: TRBD2; CDR3 DNA: TGTGCCACCATGTGCCTAGCGGAGATAGAGCAGTACTTC; CDR3 protein: CATMCLAEIEQYF
J gene: TRBJ2-4; V gene: TRBV5-1; clone size: .; D gene: .; CDR3 DNA: TGCGCCAGCAGCTTGGATATGCCAGGGAGCAACATTCAGTACTTC; CDR3 protein: CASSLDMPGSNIQYF
J gene: TRBJ2-1; V gene: TRBV10-2; clone size: .; D gene: .; CDR3 DNA: TGCGCCAGCAGTGAGTCGAGTGAGCAGTTCTTC; CDR3 protein: CASSESSEQFF
J gene: TRBJ1-5; V gene: TRBV19; clone size: .; D gene: .; CDR3 DNA: TGTGCCAGTAGTATAGCGCGAGATCAGCCCCAGCATTTT; CDR3 protein: CASSIARDQPQHF
J gene: TRBJ2-1; V gene: TRBV2; clone size: few; D gene: .; CDR3 DNA: TGTGCCAGCGAAACCTTGCGGTCCGATGAGCAGTTCTTC; CDR3 protein: CASETLRSDEQFF
J gene: TRBJ2-7; V gene: TRBV10-3; clone size: .; D gene: TRBD1; CDR3 DNA: TGTGCCATCAGTGAGTCCGGACAGGGGAACTACGAGCAGTACTTC; CDR3 protein: CAISESGQGNYEQYF
J gene: TRBJ1-5; V gene: TRBV6-1; clone size: once; D gene: .; CDR3 DNA: TGTGCCAGCAGGTCCCGGTGGGACCGTAGGGGGGACGATCAGCCCCAGCATTTT; CDR3 protein: CASRSRWDRRGDDQPQHF
J gene: TRBJ1-6; V gene: TRBV4-1; clone size: few; D gene: .; CDR3 DNA: TGCGCCAGCAGCCAAGTCGAGGGCAGACCCCTCCACTTT; CDR3 protein: CASSQVEGRPLHF
J gene: TRBJ2-5; V gene: TRBV20-1; clone size: .; D gene: .; CDR3 DNA: TGCAGTGCTAGCCCGGCGGGCCAAGAGACCCAGTACTTC; CDR3 protein: CSASPAGQETQYF
J gene: TRBJ2-7; V gene: TRBV20-1; clone size: .; D gene: .; CDR3 DNA: TGCAGTGCGATTCCAACCGGGACACCCTACGAGCAGTACTTC; CDR3 protein: CSAIPTGTPYEQYF
J gene: TRBJ2-1; V gene: TRBV29-1; clone size: few; D gene: .; CDR3 DNA: TGCAGCGTCCCACGAGGGGCCTCCTACAATGAGCAGTTCTTC; CDR3 protein: CSVPRGASYNEQFF
J gene: TRBJ2-7; V gene: TRBV7-9; clone size: few; D gene: TRBD1; CDR3 DNA: TGTGCCAGCAGCCGTATACGCGACAGGGTCTACGAGCAGTACTTC; CDR3 protein: CASSRIRDRVYEQYF
J gene: TRBJ1-2; V gene: TRBV13; clone size: .; D gene: .; CDR3 DNA: TGTGCCAGCAGCTCGTGGGGAAACTATGGCTACACCTTC; CDR3 protein: CASSSWGNYGYTF
J gene: TRBJ2-7; V gene: TRBV25-1; clone size: .; D gene: TRBD2; CDR3 DNA: TGTGCCAGCATGGGACTAGCGGGTCAAGCCTACGAGCAGTACTTC; CDR3 protein: CASMGLAGQAYEQYF
J gene: TRBJ2-1; V gene: TRBV11-2; clone size: .; D gene: .; CDR3 DNA: TGTGCCAGCAGCTCCTCCGTGTTGCGGGATGAGCAGTTCTTC; CDR3 protein: CASSSSVLRDEQFF
J gene: TRBJ1-4; V gene: TRBV20-1; clone size: .; D gene: TRBD1; CDR3 DNA: TGCAGTGCAACGGGACAGGGCCATGAAAAACTGTTTTTT; CDR3 protein: CSATGQGHEKLFF
J gene: TRBJ2-7; V gene: TRBV3-1; clone size: .; D gene: TRBD1; CDR3 DNA: TGTGCCAGCAGCAAGACCGGGACAGGGGGATTTGAGTACTACGAGCAGTACTTC; CDR3 protein: CASSKTGTGGFEYYEQYF
J gene: TRBJ1-2; V gene: TRBV5-4; clone size: .; D gene: .; CDR3 DNA: TGTGCCAGCAGCAACGGGCCTGGGTTCTATGGCTACACCTTC; CDR3 protein: CASSNGPGFYGYTF
J gene: TRBJ2-1; V gene: TRBV20-1; clone size: few; D gene: .; CDR3 DNA: TGCAGTGCCGACGTTGGGGGGCGGGATGAGCAGTTCTTC; CDR3 protein: CSADVGGRDEQFF